This TCR beta chain was captured in a study of blood T cell repertoires in COVID-19. Overall study context: There were acute and convalescent COVID-19 samples, and they came from the United States, Italy and Spain. T cells, B-cell-depleted T cells, or PBMCs supplied cDNA or gDNA.

The germline V and J ends were trimmed by 5 bases and 4 bases, with 17 bases remaining between them. The CDR3 spans 15 residues. Germline V gene lookup returns CDR1 MNHEY and CDR2 SMNVEV (reference sequence). In the source study's methods: Amplified reference gene primers provided the basis for estimating nucleated cell counts. Profiling relied on immunoSEQ multiplex PCR, and the TCRdb table lists in-frame clones only, not all of them. V and J calls plus clone size are reproduced from that table; the DNA served to infer D and trimming. The sample consists of 65,000 to 75,000 clones, more than 90% of them appearing once. This clone has just a few counts.

The V and J genes are TRBV27 and TRBJ1-2; D gene unclear. The sequenced sample was peripheral blood. This receptor was taken from a human donor with active COVID-19. The donor label of this sample is uncertain. DNA of the CDR3: TGTGCCAGCAGTCCCGCCAACGGGATTATCTATGGCTACACCTTC. Its translation is CASSPANGIIYGYTF.